This TCR beta chain came from a study of CD8 T cell repertoires and HIV-1 epitope variants. About the study: T cells were stimulated with Twenty-five Gag and Nef peptides separately. Controls included no peptide, Ebola AY9 epitope, and a CMV, EBV, flu pool. Cultures ran approximately 10 days, with IL-2, IL-7 and IL-15 added on days 3 and 7.

The method was immunoSEQ multiplex PCR; TCRdb's version includes in-frame clones alone and lacks a portion of them. The sample lists 5,100 or so clones, around 66% occurring once. The J segment lost 13 bases and the V segment lost 2 bases, leaving 6 bases of the junction unmatched. The CDR3 is made up of 13 amino acids. In germline, CDR1 is MGHDK, CDR2 SYGVNS. Worth noting for this clone: Its specificity is not known.

The origin of this receptor is a male donor with HIV. Sequencing was performed on cultured CD8+ T cells derived from PBMCs. V and J are TRBV25-1 and TRBJ2-1; 9 nucleotides line up with TRBD2. The CDR3 region has the DNA TGTGCCAGCAGTGAAGGCGGGGGGGCCATTCAGTTCTTC. Encoded protein: CASSEGGGAIQFF.